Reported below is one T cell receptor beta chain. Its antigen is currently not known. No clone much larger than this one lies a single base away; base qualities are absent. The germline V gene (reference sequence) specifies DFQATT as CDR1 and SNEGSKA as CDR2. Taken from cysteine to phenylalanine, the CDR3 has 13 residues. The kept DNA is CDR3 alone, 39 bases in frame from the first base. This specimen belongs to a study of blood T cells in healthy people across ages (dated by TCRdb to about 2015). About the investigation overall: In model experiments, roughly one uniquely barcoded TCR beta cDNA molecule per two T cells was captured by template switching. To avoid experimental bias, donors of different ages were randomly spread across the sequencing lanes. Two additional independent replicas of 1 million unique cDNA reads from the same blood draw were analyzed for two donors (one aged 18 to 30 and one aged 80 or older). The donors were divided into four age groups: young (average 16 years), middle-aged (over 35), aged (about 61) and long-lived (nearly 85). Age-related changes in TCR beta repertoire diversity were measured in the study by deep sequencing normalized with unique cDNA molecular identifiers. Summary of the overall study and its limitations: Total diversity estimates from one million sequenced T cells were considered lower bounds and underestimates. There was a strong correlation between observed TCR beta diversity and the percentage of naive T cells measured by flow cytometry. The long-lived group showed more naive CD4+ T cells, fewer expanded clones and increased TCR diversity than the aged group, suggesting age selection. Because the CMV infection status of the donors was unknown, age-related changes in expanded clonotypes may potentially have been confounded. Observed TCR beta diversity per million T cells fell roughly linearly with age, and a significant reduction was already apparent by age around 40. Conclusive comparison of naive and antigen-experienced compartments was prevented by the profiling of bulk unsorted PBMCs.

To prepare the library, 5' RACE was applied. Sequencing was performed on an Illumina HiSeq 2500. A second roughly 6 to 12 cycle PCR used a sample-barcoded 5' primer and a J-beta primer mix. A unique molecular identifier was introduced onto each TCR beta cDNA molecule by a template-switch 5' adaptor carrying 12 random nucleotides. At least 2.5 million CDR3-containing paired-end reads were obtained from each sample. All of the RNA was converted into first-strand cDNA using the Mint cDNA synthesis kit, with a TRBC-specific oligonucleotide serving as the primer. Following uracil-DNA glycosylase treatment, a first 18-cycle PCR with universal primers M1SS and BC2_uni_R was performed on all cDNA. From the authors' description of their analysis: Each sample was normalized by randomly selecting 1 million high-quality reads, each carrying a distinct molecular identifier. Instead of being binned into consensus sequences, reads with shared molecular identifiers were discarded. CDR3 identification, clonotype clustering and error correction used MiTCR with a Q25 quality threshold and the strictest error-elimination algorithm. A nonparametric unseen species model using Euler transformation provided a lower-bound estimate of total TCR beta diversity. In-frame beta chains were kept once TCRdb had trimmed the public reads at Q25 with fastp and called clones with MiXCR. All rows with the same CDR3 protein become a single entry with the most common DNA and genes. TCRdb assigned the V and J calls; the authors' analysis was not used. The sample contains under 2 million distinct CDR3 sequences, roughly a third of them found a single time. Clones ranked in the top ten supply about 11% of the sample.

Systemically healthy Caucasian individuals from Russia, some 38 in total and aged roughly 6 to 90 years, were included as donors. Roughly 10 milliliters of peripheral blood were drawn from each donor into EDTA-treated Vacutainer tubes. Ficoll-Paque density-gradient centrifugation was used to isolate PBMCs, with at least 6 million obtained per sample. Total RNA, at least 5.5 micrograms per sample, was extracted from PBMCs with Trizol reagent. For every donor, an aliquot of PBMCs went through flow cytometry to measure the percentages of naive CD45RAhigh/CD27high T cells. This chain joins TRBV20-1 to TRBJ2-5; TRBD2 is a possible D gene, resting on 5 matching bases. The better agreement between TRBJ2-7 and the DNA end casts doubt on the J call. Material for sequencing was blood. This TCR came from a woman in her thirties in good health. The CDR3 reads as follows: CSALGAKWVEQYF. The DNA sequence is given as TGCAGTGCTTTGGGAGCCAAGTGGGTCGAGCAGTACTTC.